The 5 T cell receptor beta chains in this list originate from one sample, sequenced in a study of CD8 T cells in ankylosing spondylitis (dated by TCRdb to 2017 to 2019). Preparation of the library involved 5' RACE. Sequenced using an Illumina HiSeq 2500. The raw public data were reprocessed by TCRdb itself: fastp quality trimming at Q25, MiXCR clonotype calling, in-frame beta chains only. All rows with the same CDR3 protein become a single entry with the most common DNA and genes. A total of under 300,000 distinct CDR3 sequences appear in this sample, approximately 12% of them only once. The top ten clones comprise 6.8% of the sample. Material for sequencing was blood, either unsorted or a sorted T cell fraction (not recorded which). The receptors were sampled from a male donor with ankylosing spondylitis or in good health (not recorded which).

The J gene is TRBJ2-4, the V gene TRBV20-1, with D unclear. This CDR3 has 15 amino acids. Trimming stripped 5 bases from V and 1 base from J, with 15 bases between. CDR1 DFQATT and CDR2 SNEGSKA come from the germline V gene (reference sequence). The CDR3 nucleotides are TGCAGTGCTCCCGTTAACACGAACGCCAAAAACATTCAGTACTTC. Encoded protein: CSAPVNTNAKNIQYF.

This clonotype was seen many times. The genes are TRBV20-1 and TRBJ1-1; 9 bases map to TRBD1. CDR1 DFQATT and CDR2 SNEGSKA come from the germline V gene (reference sequence). The CDR3 length is 13 residues. V shed 6 bases, J shed 5 bases, and the junction held 7 bases outside the gene matches. The CDR3 sequence is CSAPGTGITEAFF. The DNA for the CDR3 is TGCAGTGCACCCGGGACAGGGATAACTGAAGCTTTCTTT.

In its sample, this clonotype was seen many times. This rearrangement joins TRBV20-1 to TRBJ2-1; 7 nucleotides align to TRBD1. Trimming cost V 3 bases and J 7 bases; bases outside gene matches: 18. From germline, CDR1 is DFQATT and CDR2 SNEGSKA (reference sequence). The CDR3 consists of 17 residues. The CDR3, as DNA: TGCAGTGCTAGCACAGGACAGGACCCCCTGGGGGAGAATGAGCAGTTCTTC. As protein: CSASTGQDPLGENEQFF.

Ten or more counts support this clonotype. The chain employs TRBV7-2 and TRBJ2-7; 9 bases are shared with TRBD2. With V trimmed by 4 bases and J by 2 bases, 6 bases remained unmatched. Germline CDR1 and CDR2: SGHTA and FQGNSA. The CDR3 is made up of 15 amino acids. CDR3 sequence (DNA): TGTGCCAGCAGCTACCCGGGACTAGCAACCTACGAGCAGTACTTC. Its translation is CASSYPGLATYEQYF.

There are a few counts of this clonotype. The chain couples TRBV12-3 or TRBV12-4 to TRBJ1-5; possibly TRBD1 for D (5 bases). The CDR3 loop spans 11 amino acids. Trimming removed 5 bases at V and 9 bases at J, with 8 bases between. CDR3: CASSGGGPQHF. The CDR3 DNA reads TGTGCCAGCAGTGGGGGTGGGCCCCAGCATTTT.